This T cell receptor (beta chain) was recorded in a study of blood T cell repertoires in COVID-19. Germline V gene lookup returns CDR1 SGHNT and CDR2 YYREEE (reference sequence). The CDR3 has 15 amino acids. The J segment lost 1 base and the V segment lost 3 bases, leaving 3 bases of the junction unmatched. Per the study methods: Estimated nucleated cell counts came from reference gene primer amplification. Produced via immunoSEQ multiplex PCR; TCRdb's table is partial and in-frame only. Clone size and V and J calls were adopted from that table, with D and trimming inferred from the DNA. The data show 150,000 to 200,000 clones, roughly nine tenths seen once.

The source is a man between 60 and 75 years old with active or convalescent COVID-19. V is TRBV5-4 and J is TRBJ1-1; 10 positions agree with TRBD1. Sequencing used peripheral blood. CDR3 residues: CASSWGTGENTEAFF. In DNA, the CDR3 is TGTGCCAGCAGCTGGGGGACAGGGGAGAACACTGAAGCTTTCTTT.